This T cell receptor (beta chain) was documented in a study of T cells expressing NK-cell markers. Looking at the study overall: TCR beta repertoires came from sorted CD3+CD56+NKG2C+, CD3+CD56+NKG2C- and CD3+CD56-NKG2C+ T cells.

Study findings and constraints: Top CD8+ clonotypes included the dominant CD3+CD56+NKG2C+ clonotypes in six donors. In a handful of donors, dominant clonotypes made up 28.3-60.1% of CD3+CD56-NKG2C+ cells.

Remarks on this clonotype: Its antigen is unknown.

Synthesis of TCR beta cDNA relied on 5'RACE template switching carrying UMIs. For each CDR3 protein, TCRdb gives one entry from its re-call of the 5' RACE reads, without DNA. Its clone listing holds roughly 390,000 distinct CDR3 sequences. Sequenced sample: blood T cells: a sorted CD56 or NKG2C T cell subset, CD4+ or CD8+ T cells, or bulk PBMC T cells (not recorded which). This clonotype originated in a woman aged 50 to 60 in good health.

The CDR3 loop is CATSREGRADTDTQYF. The chain combines TRBV15 with TRBJ2-3; TCRdb names TRBD1, which stays unverified in the absence of DNA. CDR1 is LNHNV and CDR2 is YYDKDF in the germline V gene (reference sequence). The CDR3 sequence is 16 residues long. The full variable domain, in which reference TRBV15 and TRBJ2-3 provide the parts outside the CDR3, is DAMVIQNPRYQVTQFGKPVTLSCSQTLNHNVMYWYQQKSSQAPKLLFHYYDKDFNNEADTPDNFQSRRPNTSFCFLDIRSPGLGDTAMYLCATSREGRADTDTQYFGPGTRLTVL.